This TCR beta chain was identified during a study of neurological immune-mediated disorders. In each sequencing run, over 180 million TCR-beta sequences were generated from 15-18 subjects. A single record per CDR3 protein comes from TCRdb applying MiXCR to the 5' RACE reads. The sample carries roughly 39,000 distinct CDR3 sequences, approximately 5.1% recorded once. The CDR3 spans 14 residues. CDR1 is DFQATT and CDR2 is SNEGSKA in the germline V gene (reference sequence). The V segment lost 7 bases and the J segment 7 bases; nucleotides outside the gene matches: 12. The TCR sequence derives from a man between 18 and 35 years old in good health. Material: CD4+ T cells from blood. The chain couples TRBV20-1 to TRBJ2-1; 8 nucleotides line up with TRBD2. The CDR3 loop reads CSVRGGHGYNEQFF. The CDR3 nucleotides are TGCAGTGTCCGGGGGGGCCATGGATATAATGAGCAGTTCTTC.